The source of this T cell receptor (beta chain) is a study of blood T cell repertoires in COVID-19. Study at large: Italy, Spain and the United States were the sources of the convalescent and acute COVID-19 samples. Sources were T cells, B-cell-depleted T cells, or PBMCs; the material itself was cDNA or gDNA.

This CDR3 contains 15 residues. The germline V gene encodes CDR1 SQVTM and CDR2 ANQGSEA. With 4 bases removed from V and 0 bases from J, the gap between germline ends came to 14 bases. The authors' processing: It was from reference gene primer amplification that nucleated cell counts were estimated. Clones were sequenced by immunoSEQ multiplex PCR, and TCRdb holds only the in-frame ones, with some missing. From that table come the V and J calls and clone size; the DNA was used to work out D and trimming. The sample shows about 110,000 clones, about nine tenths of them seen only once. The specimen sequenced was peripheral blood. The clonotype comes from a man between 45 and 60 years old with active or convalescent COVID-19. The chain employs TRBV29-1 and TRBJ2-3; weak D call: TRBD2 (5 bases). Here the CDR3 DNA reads TGCAGCGTTGCGACCCGCGGGCCTAGCACAGATACGCAGTATTTT. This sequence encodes CSVATRGPSTDTQYF.